This TCR beta chain was sequenced for a study of blood T cell repertoires in COVID-19. Study in general: From T cells, B-cell-depleted T cells, or PBMCs came the material, which was cDNA or gDNA.

This CDR3 has 17 residues. Germline values: CDR1 LGHNT, CDR2 FRNRAP. The V segment lost 6 bases and the J segment 4 bases; nucleotides outside the gene matches: 7. Individuals drawn from under 30 US areas were about 18 to 95 years old. Two negative PCRs, clearance, or symptom resolution characterized the recovered Cohort 3 donors. In the original workflow: Estimation of nucleated cell counts was performed using reference gene primer amplification. Data came from immunoSEQ multiplex PCR; TCRdb stores just in-frame clones and leaves some out. That table supplies the V and J calls and clone size; D and trimming were determined from the DNA. This table has roughly 200,000 clones, 75% to 90% appearing once.

The TCR comes from a man aged 40-55 years who had recovered from COVID-19. The sequenced sample was PBMCs or T cells enriched from blood (not recorded which). The chain is built from TRBV12-5 and TRBJ2-6; 12 positions agree with TRBD1. This CDR3 reads CASGTGTGGFGANVLTF. For the CDR3, the DNA is TGTGCTAGTGGCACCGGGACAGGGGGCTTCGGGGCCAACGTCCTGACTTTC.